The 14 T cell receptor beta chains below all came from one sample that was sequenced in a study of blood T cell repertoires in COVID-19. Sequenced by immunoSEQ multiplex PCR; TCRdb stores in-frame clones only, minus some. The table records about 440,000 clones, 90% of them present only once. The specimen sequenced was PBMCs or T cells enriched from blood (not recorded which). These receptors were obtained from a young man who had recovered from COVID-19.

The chain couples TRBV4-1 to TRBJ1-2, with 8 bases lining up with TRBD1. Germline CDR1 reads MGHRA; CDR2 reads YSYEKL. The CDR3 spans 15 residues. Germline trimming cut 2 bases from V and 7 bases from J; bases unmatched to any gene: 9. The CDR3 loop reads CASSQPLGQGAGYTF. In nucleotides, the CDR3 is TGCGCCAGCAGCCAACCACTTGGCCAGGGGGCTGGCTACACCTTC.

This rearrangement joins TRBV10-3 to TRBJ2-7; D remains ambiguous. CDR1 and CDR2 from the germline V gene are ENHRY and SYGVKD. This CDR3 is built from 14 residues. Trimming pared 3 bases from V and 0 bases from J, leaving 9 bases between. The CDR3 loop is CAISDSRVSYEQYF. CDR3 DNA: TGTGCCATCAGTGACAGCCGGGTCTCCTACGAGCAGTACTTC.

The chain employs TRBV6-6 and TRBJ2-7; unclear D gene. There are 13 residues in the CDR3. Germline values: CDR1 MNHNY, CDR2 SVGAGI (reference sequence). V lost 6 bases, J lost 0 bases, and 9 bases lay in between. The CDR3 region has the DNA TGTGCCAGCAGGCCTTCCAGCTCCTACGAGCAGTACTTC. It specifies CASRPSSSYEQYF.

The V gene is TRBV28, the J gene TRBJ2-1, with 9 bases identical to TRBD2. V lost 6 bases, J lost 5 bases, and 11 bases stayed unmatched. The CDR3 loop spans 16 amino acids. CDR1 is MDHEN and CDR2 is SYDVKM in the germline V gene. This CDR3 is CASSQTGTSRNNEQFF. CDR3 coding DNA: TGTGCCAGCAGCCAGACCGGGACTAGCAGAAACAATGAGCAGTTCTTC.

The chain carries TRBV2 and TRBJ2-1; TRBD1 might be the D (5 bases). Trimming removed 6 bases from V and 4 bases from J, with 13 bases in between. The CDR3 sequence is 14 residues long. Germline V gene lookup returns CDR1 SNHLY and CDR2 FYNNEI. CDR3 residues: CASSPPKGYNEQFF. CDR3 DNA sequence: TGTGCCAGCAGCCCTCCAAAGGGGTACAATGAGCAGTTCTTC.

The J gene is TRBJ1-2, the V gene TRBV7-9; no definite D call. Germline CDR1 and CDR2: SEHNR and FQNEAQ (reference sequence). The CDR3 has 13 residues. V dropped 3 bases and J dropped 4 bases, with 9 bases sitting between them. The CDR3 here is CASSLPSSYGYTF. The CDR3 nucleotides read TGTGCCAGCAGCTTGCCCTCGAGCTATGGCTACACCTTC.

The chain combines TRBV11-3 with TRBJ1-1, with D tentatively TRBD1 (5 bases). Germline values: CDR1 SGHNT, CDR2 YENEEA. V was pared by 4 bases and J by 3 bases, with 12 bases between. This CDR3 has 14 residues. CDR3 residues: CASSSRTGDTEAFF. DNA of the CDR3: TGTGCCAGCAGCTCCCGGACGGGGGACACTGAAGCTTTCTTT.

CDR3: CASSTGGPLGTEAFF. In nucleotides, the CDR3 is TGTGCCAGCAGCACGGGGGGGCCCTTGGGGACTGAAGCTTTCTTT. This sequence joins TRBV5-5 and TRBJ1-1, with D perhaps matching TRBD1 (6 bases). The germline CDR1 and CDR2 sequences are SGHKS and YYEKEE (reference sequence). The CDR3 totals 15 residues. V was shortened by 4 bases and J by 5 bases, with 18 bases between the two germline ends.

The chain employs TRBV4-1 and TRBJ1-5; 8 bases are shared with TRBD1. The CDR3 is 16 amino acids. J was trimmed by 6 bases and V by 1 base; bases with no gene match: 8. The germline V gene encodes CDR1 MGHRA and CDR2 YSYEKL. The CDR3 DNA reads as TGCGCCAGCAGCCAAGTGACAGGGGAGGTGGCTCAGCCCCAGCATTTT. This codes for CASSQVTGEVAQPQHF.

The chain recombines TRBV5-4 with TRBJ1-1; D gene uncertain. Germline values: CDR1 SGHNT, CDR2 YYREEE (reference sequence). The CDR3 has 14 amino acids. Trimming cost V 1 base and J 2 bases, with 9 bases left between them. The CDR3 region has the DNA TGTGCCAGCAGCTTGCGGGGAGTCAACACTGAAGCTTTCTTT. As protein: CASSLRGVNTEAFF. Looking up the rest from reference TRBV5-4 and TRBJ1-1 gives the full variable domain: ETGVTQSPTHLIKTRGQQVTLRCSSQSGHNTVSWYQQALGQGPQFIFQYYREEENGRGNFPPRFSGLQFPNYSSELNVNALELDDSALYLCASSLRGVNTEAFFGQGTRLTVV.

The chain carries TRBV15 and TRBJ1-5; D not certain. CDR1 is LNHNV, CDR2 YYDKDF, per germline (reference sequence). The CDR3 is 14 amino acids. V lost 3 bases and J 6 bases, leaving 12 bases between the germline ends. DNA for the CDR3: TGTGCCACCAGCAGGGGAGGGAACGCTCAGCCCCAGCATTTT. Translated: CATSRGGNAQPQHF.

V gene TRBV19 combines with J gene TRBJ2-1; 12 nucleotides agree with TRBD2. V gave up 6 bases and J gave up 9 bases; unmatched junction bases: 9. CDR3 length: 15 residues. Germline CDR1 reads LNHDA; CDR2 reads SQIVND (reference sequence). As DNA, the CDR3 is TGTGCCAGTAGGCAGAGACTAGCGGGAGTGGGTGAGCAGTTCTTC. It translates to CASRQRLAGVGEQFF.

The CDR3 sequence: CASSNHRGVNTEAFF. The DNA for the CDR3 is TGTGCCAGTAGTAACCACAGGGGGGTGAACACTGAAGCTTTCTTT. The V and J genes are TRBV19 and TRBJ1-1; 8 bases line up with TRBD1. The CDR3 has 15 residues. CDR1 and CDR2 (germline): LNHDA, SQIVND (reference sequence). Unmatched junction bases numbered 4, after V lost 4 bases and J lost 0 bases.

This chain links TRBV21-1 with TRBJ2-1; the table's D call, TRBD2, was not checked against the DNA. TRBV21-1 is listed as a pseudogene. This CDR3 is 22 amino acids long. The CDR3 sequence: CASSKAFASHPSGREGYNEQFF. Written as DNA, the CDR3 is TGTGCCAGCAGCAAAGCTTTTGCTTCCCACCCTAGCGGGAGGGAGGGCTACAATGAGCAGTTCTTC.